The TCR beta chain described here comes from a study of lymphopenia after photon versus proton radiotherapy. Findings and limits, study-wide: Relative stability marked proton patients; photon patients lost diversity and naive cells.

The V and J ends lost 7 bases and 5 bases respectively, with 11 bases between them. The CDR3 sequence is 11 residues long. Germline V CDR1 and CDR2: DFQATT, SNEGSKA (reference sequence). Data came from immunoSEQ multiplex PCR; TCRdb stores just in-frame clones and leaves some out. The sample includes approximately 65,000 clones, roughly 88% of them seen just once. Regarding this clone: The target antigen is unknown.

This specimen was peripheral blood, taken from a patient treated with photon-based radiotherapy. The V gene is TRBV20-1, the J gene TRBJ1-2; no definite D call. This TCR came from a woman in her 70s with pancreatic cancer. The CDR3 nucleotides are TGCAGTGGCCTCGATGGGTATGGCTACACCTTC. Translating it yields CSGLDGYGYTF.